This T cell receptor beta chain is from a study of blood T cell repertoires in COVID-19. The CDR3 contains 11 residues. V lost 4 bases to trimming and J lost 5 bases, with 6 bases between them. Germline V lookup: CDR1 DFQATT, CDR2 SNEGSKA (reference sequence). Only in-frame clones appear in the TCRdb table, and some are missing; sequencing was by immunoSEQ multiplex PCR. There are about 140,000 clones in the sample; about four fifths occur only once, and under 4.5% lies in the top ten. This clone came up a few times. The chain employs TRBV20-1 and TRBJ2-1; D unresolved. The sequenced sample was peripheral blood. The receptor comes from a woman aged 60-75 years with acute or convalescent COVID-19. The CDR3 is CSAKPHNEQFF. The CDR3 DNA sequence: TGCAGTGCTAAGCCGCACAATGAGCAGTTCTTC.